Listed below are T cell receptor beta chains from one sample, sequenced in a study of long-term antiretroviral therapy in people with HIV. Data came from immunoSEQ multiplex PCR; TCRdb stores just in-frame clones and leaves some out. The table shows about 36,000 clones, with roughly 82% occurring only once. This specimen consisted of unsorted PBMCs, obtained 0.6 years after starting antiretroviral therapy. All receptors derive from a man aged 18 to 35 with HIV. CDR3s include the opening cysteine and the closing phenylalanine or tryptophan. D genes are given only for firm matches. Size values are once, few and many counts, or a class for expanded clones, and some rows have none.

. . TRBJ2-7 TRBV15 CATSIGHDRLSEQYF TGTGCCACCAGCATAGGACACGACCGCTTGAGCGAGCAGTACTTC
TRBD1 . TRBJ2-2 TRBV6-5 CASSPGTANTGELFF TGTGCCAGCAGTCCCGGGACAGCAAACACCGGGGAGCTGTTTTTT
TRBD1 . TRBJ1-4 TRBV13 CASSRQGVEEKLFF TGTGCCAGCAGTCGACAGGGGGTTGAGGAAAAACTGTTTTTT
. . TRBJ2-5 TRBV5-6 CASSFDGSRQETQYF TGTGCCAGCAGCTTTGACGGGAGTCGGCAAGAGACCCAGTACTTC
. . TRBJ1-2 TRBV7-2 CASSFYTGGGNYGYTF TGTGCCAGCAGCTTCTATACCGGAGGGGGTAACTATGGCTACACCTTC
TRBD1 . TRBJ2-2 TRBV19 CASSKAGGPTGELFF TGTGCCAGTAGTAAGGCAGGGGGTCCGACCGGGGAGCTGTTTTTT
. once TRBJ1-2 TRBV5-4 CASSLVLNNYYGYTF TGTGCCAGCAGCTTGGTTTTGAACAACTACTATGGCTACACCTTC
TRBD1 . TRBJ2-3 TRBV4-3 CASSLTWDRGSDTQYF TGCGCCAGCAGCCTGACATGGGACAGGGGCTCAGATACGCAGTATTTT
TRBD2 . TRBJ2-7 TRBV5-6 CASSILLAGAYEQYF TGTGCCAGCAGCATACTTCTAGCGGGGGCCTACGAGCAGTACTTC
. . TRBJ1-3 TRBV28 CAIYDRKESGNTIYF TGTGCCATCTACGACAGGAAGGAATCTGGAAACACCATATATTTT
. . TRBJ2-1 TRBV7-9 CASASGDRAQFF TGTGCCAGCGCTTCCGGGGACCGGGCGCAGTTCTTC
. . TRBJ2-7 TRBV7-8 CASSLKLYEQYF TGTGCCAGCAGCTTAAAGCTTTACGAGCAGTACTTC
. few TRBJ2-7 TRBV4-2 CASSQDGQSSYEQYF TGTGCCAGCAGCCAAGATGGACAGTCCTCCTACGAGCAGTACTTC
TRBD2 . TRBJ2-4 TRBV7-2 CASSPTPRVAGMKNIQYF TGTGCCAGCAGCCCCACCCCCCGGGTAGCGGGGATGAAAAACATTCAGTACTTC
TRBD1 few TRBJ1-2 TRBV4-2 CASSRGQGAGGYTF TGTGCCAGCAGCCGAGGACAGGGGGCTGGTGGCTACACCTTC
. . TRBJ1-1 TRBV19 CASSIAVGVTEAFF TGTGCCAGTAGTATAGCCGTGGGCGTAACTGAAGCTTTCTTT
. . TRBJ2-7 TRBV2 CASKQGTDFYEQYF TGTGCCAGCAAACAGGGTACTGATTTCTACGAGCAGTACTTC
TRBD1 . TRBJ2-7 TRBV7-6 CASSVGGTGGYEQYF TGTGCCAGCAGCGTAGGTGGGACAGGGGGGTACGAGCAGTACTTC
. . TRBJ2-3 TRBV7-2 CASSLTTSTDTQYF TGTGCCAGCAGCTTAACAACTAGCACAGATACGCAGTATTTT
. once TRBJ2-2 TRBV5-1 CASSLRVVEMLDTGELFF TGCGCCAGCAGCTTGCGAGTTGTTGAAATGTTGGACACCGGGGAGCTGTTTTTT
. . TRBJ2-1 TRBV28 CASNPKRSSYNEQFF TGTGCCAGCAACCCCAAGCGGAGCTCCTACAATGAGCAGTTCTTC
TRBD2 . TRBJ2-1 TRBV11-3 CASSFSGGAYNEQFF TGTGCCAGCAGCTTTAGCGGGGGAGCTTACAATGAGCAGTTCTTC
. . TRBJ1-2 TRBV28 CASRPIGTGNYGYTF TGTGCCAGCAGACCTATCGGAACGGGAAACTATGGCTACACCTTC
. . TRBJ2-2 TRBV11-2 CASSLDRRVRSGELFF TGTGCCAGCAGCTTAGATAGGCGGGTGCGGTCCGGGGAGCTGTTTTTT
TRBD1 . TRBJ2-2 TRBV4-3 CASSLSRLDRGSGELFF TGCGCCTCCAGCCTTAGTCGGTTGGACAGGGGATCCGGGGAGCTGTTTTTT
. . TRBJ2-5 TRBV7-9 CASSERGGPQETQYF TGTGCCAGCAGCGAGAGGGGGGGCCCGCAAGAGACCCAGTACTTC
TRBD1 few TRBJ1-2 TRBV28 CAIAFLRQGGYTF TGTGCCATCGCATTCCTAAGACAGGGTGGCTACACCTTC
. . TRBJ2-3 TRBV15 CATSRGLGTDTQYF TGTGCCACCAGCAGAGGGTTGGGGACAGATACGCAGTATTTT
. once TRBJ2-1 TRBV2 CASSDERAGPEQFF TGTGCCAGCAGTGACGAGCGGGCCGGTCCTGAGCAGTTCTTC
TRBD2 . TRBJ2-7 TRBV7-2 CASSRSGRAYEQYF TGTGCCAGCAGCCGAAGCGGGAGGGCCTACGAGCAGTACTTC
. once TRBJ2-6 TRBV7-8 CASSLGVGRGQGANVLTF TGTGCCAGCAGCTTAGGTGTAGGGCGGGGGCAGGGGGCCAACGTCCTGACTTTC
. once TRBJ2-6 TRBV7-2 CASSHSTRQSRANVLTF TGTGCCAGCAGCCACTCTACACGACAAAGTCGGGCCAACGTCCTGACTTTC
. . TRBJ2-3 TRBV25-1 CASSDGGGTQYF TGTGCCAGCAGTGACGGCGGCGGTACGCAGTATTTT
TRBD2 medium-sized TRBJ2-7 TRBV27 CASSHTLAGEQYF TGTGCCAGCAGTCACACATTAGCGGGGGAGCAGTACTTC
TRBD2 . TRBJ2-7 TRBV18 CASSPLHIGTSGSTAYEQYF TGTGCCAGCTCACCACTTCATATCGGGACTAGCGGATCTACCGCCTACGAGCAGTACTTC
. . TRBJ1-2 TRBV5-1 CASSLQVQTTRDGYTF TGCGCCAGCAGCTTACAAGTACAGACCACCCGGGATGGCTACACCTTC
. . TRBJ2-7 TRBV28 CASSLWAGKYEQYF TGTGCCAGCAGTTTGTGGGCAGGGAAATACGAGCAGTACTTC
. . TRBJ2-7 TRBV9 CASSALPRPQYF TGTGCCAGCAGCGCCCTTCCTAGACCACAGTACTTC
TRBD2 . TRBJ2-7 TRBV28 CASRGSGGTFEQYF TGTGCCAGCCGGGGTAGCGGGGGGACCTTCGAGCAGTACTTC
TRBD2 . TRBJ2-4 TRBV6-5 CASSQREYNIQYF TGTGCCAGCAGTCAGCGGGAGTATAACATTCAGTACTTC
. . TRBJ2-7 TRBV14 CASSQGKAGEQYF TGTGCCAGCAGCCAGGGGAAGGCAGGCGAGCAGTACTTC
. . TRBJ2-5 TRBV7-9 CASSPHRAQETQYF TGTGCCAGCAGCCCCCACAGGGCCCAAGAGACCCAGTACTTC
. once TRBJ1-5 TRBV28 CATGVDSNQPQHF TGTGCCACGGGGGTAGATAGCAATCAGCCCCAGCATTTT
. medium-sized TRBJ2-7 TRBV28 CASSLYDRSYEQYF TGTGCCAGCAGTTTATATGACAGGTCCTACGAGCAGTACTTC
. . TRBJ1-2 TRBV5-5 CASSEIVGIGGYTF TGTGCCAGCAGCGAGATTGTTGGGATTGGGGGCTACACCTTC
TRBD2 . TRBJ2-7 TRBV6-1 CASSGILAGVIEQYF TGTGCCAGCAGTGGAATACTAGCGGGAGTTATCGAGCAGTACTTC
. . TRBJ1-1 TRBV6-6 CASSYVEGAEAFF TGTGCCAGCAGTTACGTCGAGGGTGCTGAAGCTTTCTTT
. . TRBJ2-4 TRBV27 CASKDRRRLGDIQYF TGTGCCAGCAAGGACCGCCGCCGGCTCGGGGACATTCAGTACTTC
TRBD1 . TRBJ2-7 TRBV5-1 CASSRLPGQGSYEQYF TGCGCCAGCAGCCGACTTCCGGGACAGGGCTCTTACGAGCAGTACTTC
. . TRBJ2-1 TRBV28 CASSSGLAEQFF TGTGCCAGCAGTTCCGGCCTAGCTGAGCAGTTCTTC
. . TRBJ1-2 TRBV28 CASSPGPWPSTF TGTGCCAGCAGTCCTGGACCATGGCCGTCCACCTTC
TRBD2 . TRBJ2-7 TRBV7-2 CASSLGGASGGPEQYF TGTGCCAGCAGCTTAGGAGGGGCTAGCGGCGGCCCCGAGCAGTACTTC
. . TRBJ1-5 TRBV28 CASSSGTRDQPQHF TGTGCCAGCAGTTCGGGGACAAGGGATCAGCCCCAGCATTTT
. few TRBJ1-5 TRBV7-9 CASSRLGSNQPQHF TGTGCCAGCAGCAGACTTGGCAGCAATCAGCCCCAGCATTTT
TRBD1 . TRBJ2-1 TRBV15 CATSRYGTGEYNEQFF TGTGCCACCAGCAGGTACGGGACAGGGGAGTACAATGAGCAGTTCTTC
. . TRBJ2-7 TRBV10-3 CAISEGGPWEQYF TGTGCCATCAGTGAGGGAGGGCCGTGGGAGCAGTACTTC
. few TRBJ1-1 TRBV28 CASSLRGFTEAFF TGTGCCAGCAGTTTACGGGGGTTCACTGAAGCTTTCTTT